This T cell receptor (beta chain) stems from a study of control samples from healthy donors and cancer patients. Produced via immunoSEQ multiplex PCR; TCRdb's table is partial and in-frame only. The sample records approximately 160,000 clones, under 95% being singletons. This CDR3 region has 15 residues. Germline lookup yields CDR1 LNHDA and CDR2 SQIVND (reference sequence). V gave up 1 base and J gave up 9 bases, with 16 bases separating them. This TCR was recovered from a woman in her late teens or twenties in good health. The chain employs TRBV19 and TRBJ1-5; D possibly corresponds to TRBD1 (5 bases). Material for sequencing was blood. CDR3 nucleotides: TGTGCCAGTAGTATAGCCCCTGGGGGAAAGTGGCCCCAGCATTTT. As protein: CASSIAPGGKWPQHF.